Described below is a single T cell receptor beta chain sequence and its context. The antigen it recognizes is unknown. The junction does not match germline at one end; this may be a read error. RNA was extracted from bulk unsorted tissue and checked for quality with a NanoDrop ND-1000 and an Agilent 2100. The donors were newly diagnosed lung cancer patients admitted for thoracic surgery in China from August to November 2014 who had not received prior chemotherapy. Patients with previous radiotherapy or chemotherapy, or with another concurrent cancer, were excluded from the study. Surgical tissue pieces of about 1-2.1 cm3 were preserved in RNAlater solution and stored at -80 °C until use. This record belongs to a study of tumor and adjacent non-tumor tissue in lung cancer (dated 2018 in TCRdb). Study-level background: The cohort included around twelve adenocarcinoma, 2 squamous cell carcinoma and 1 small cell lung cancer patients. Ages among the 15 or so patients ranged from about 31 to 85 years, there were some 10 men and 5 women, and disease was at TNM stage I to III. Sequencing produced about 130,000,000 productive TCRbeta reads in total, an average of approximately 4.2 million reads per sample. Bulk TCRbeta repertoires were compared between lung tumor tissue and matched distant non-tumor lung tissue obtained from around 14 lung cancer patients. TCRbeta CDR3 sequencing was performed on thirty paired specimens, with one tumor sample and one normal lung sample collected per patient.

Libraries were made using multiplex PCR. The instrument was an Illumina HiSeq 2500. TCRbeta libraries were constructed through three rounds of nested PCR with primers (Table S4) according to protocols adapted from ARM-PCR. Before sequencing, PCR products of 200-500 bp were cut from the gel and purified using the QIAquick gel extraction kit. The published analysis was carried out like this. Reads were cleaned using Trimmomatic, were merged into complete CDR3 sequences using FLASH, and were assigned to V(D)J germline segments using MiTCR. VDJtools was used to compute clonal diversity as the inverse Simpson's index. A read counted as productive if the sequence was in-frame and lacked a premature stop codon. The public sequencing data were trimmed at Q25 with fastp and processed into clonotypes with MiXCR by TCRdb, which kept only in-frame beta chains. Rows matching on CDR3 protein sequence are summarized as one entry with the most common DNA and genes. The V and J calls shown here were made by TCRdb, not taken from the authors' results. The sample includes around 210,000 distinct CDR3 sequences, with 70% to 75% observed a single time. The biggest ten clones account for around 25% of the sample.

What the work shows at the level of the full study, not this receptor alone: Neither the sequencing platform nor unique molecular identifiers are mentioned in the methods. Only roughly 16 patients were in the cohort, and the authors stated that larger samples and more detailed clinical data are needed. TCR diversity was significantly higher in younger patients, and higher tumor TCR diversity was associated with shorter overall and disease-free survival. Because peripheral blood was not sequenced, the blood TCRbeta repertoires of the lung cancer patients in the study went unexamined. Tumor tissue showed significantly higher TCR diversity (inverse Simpson) than normal lung tissue, at around 450 vs 150 (P = 0.0075, Mann-Whitney U test). In normal lung, the top 100 clones accounted for a significantly larger cumulative share of the repertoire than in tumor tissue.

The germline V gene provides CDR1 WSHSY and CDR2 SAAADI. The CDR3 goes from the cysteine to the phenylalanine over 16 residues. Here the CDR3 DNA is all that survives: 48 bases in frame from base 1. The sequenced material came from lung tumor tissue. Recombination linked TRBV10-2 to TRBJ1-4; matching of 6 bases hints at TRBD1 as the D gene. The TCR was taken from a man in his 60s with non-small cell lung cancer. The sequenced DNA: TGTGCCAGCAGTGACCCCCTGGGACATGGTGTTGAAAAACTGTTTTTT. This gives the protein CASSDPLGHGVEKLFF.